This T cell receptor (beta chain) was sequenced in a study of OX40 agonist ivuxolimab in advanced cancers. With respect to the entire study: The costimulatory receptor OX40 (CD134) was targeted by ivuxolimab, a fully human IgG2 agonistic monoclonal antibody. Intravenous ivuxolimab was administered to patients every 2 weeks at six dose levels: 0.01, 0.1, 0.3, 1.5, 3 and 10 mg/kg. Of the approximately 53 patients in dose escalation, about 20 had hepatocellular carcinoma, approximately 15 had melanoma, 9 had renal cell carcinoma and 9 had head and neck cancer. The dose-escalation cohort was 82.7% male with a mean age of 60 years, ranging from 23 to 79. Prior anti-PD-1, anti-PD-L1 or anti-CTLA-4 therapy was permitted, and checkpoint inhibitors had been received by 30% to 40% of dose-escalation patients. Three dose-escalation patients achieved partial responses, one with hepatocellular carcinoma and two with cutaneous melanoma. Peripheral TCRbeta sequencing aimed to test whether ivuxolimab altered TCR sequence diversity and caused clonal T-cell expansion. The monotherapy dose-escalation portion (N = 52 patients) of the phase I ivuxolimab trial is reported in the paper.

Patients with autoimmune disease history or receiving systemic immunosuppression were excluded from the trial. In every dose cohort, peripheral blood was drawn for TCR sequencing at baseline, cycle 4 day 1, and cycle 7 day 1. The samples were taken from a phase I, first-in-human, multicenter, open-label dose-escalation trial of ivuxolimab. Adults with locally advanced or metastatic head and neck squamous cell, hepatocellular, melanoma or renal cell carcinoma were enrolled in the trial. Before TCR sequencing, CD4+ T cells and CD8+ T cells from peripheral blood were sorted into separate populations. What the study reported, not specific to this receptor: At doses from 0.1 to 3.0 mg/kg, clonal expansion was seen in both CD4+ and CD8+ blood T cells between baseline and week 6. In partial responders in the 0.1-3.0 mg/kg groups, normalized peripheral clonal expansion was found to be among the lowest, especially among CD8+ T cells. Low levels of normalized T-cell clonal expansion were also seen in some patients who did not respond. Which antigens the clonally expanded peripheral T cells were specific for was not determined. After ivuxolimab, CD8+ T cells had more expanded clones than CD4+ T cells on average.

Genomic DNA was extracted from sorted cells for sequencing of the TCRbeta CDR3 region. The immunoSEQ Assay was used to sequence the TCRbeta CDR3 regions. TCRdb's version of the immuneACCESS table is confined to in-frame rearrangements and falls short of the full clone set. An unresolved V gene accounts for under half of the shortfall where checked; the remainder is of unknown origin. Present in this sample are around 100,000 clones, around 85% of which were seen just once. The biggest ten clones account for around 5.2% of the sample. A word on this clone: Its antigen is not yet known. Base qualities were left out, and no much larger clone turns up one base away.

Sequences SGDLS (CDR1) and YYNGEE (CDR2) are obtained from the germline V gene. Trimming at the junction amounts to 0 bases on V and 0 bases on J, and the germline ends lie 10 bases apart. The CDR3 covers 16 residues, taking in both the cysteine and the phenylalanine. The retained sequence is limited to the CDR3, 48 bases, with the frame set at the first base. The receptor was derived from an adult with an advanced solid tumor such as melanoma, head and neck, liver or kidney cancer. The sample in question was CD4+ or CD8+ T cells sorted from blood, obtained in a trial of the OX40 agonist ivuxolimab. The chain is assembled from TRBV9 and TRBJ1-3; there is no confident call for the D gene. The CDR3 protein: CASSVDSRGSGNTIYF. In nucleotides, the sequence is TGTGCCAGCAGCGTAGACAGCAGAGGCTCTGGAAACACCATATATTTT.